The 17 T cell receptor beta chains in this list originate from one sample, sequenced in a study of OX40 agonist ivuxolimab in advanced cancers. TCRdb keeps only in-frame clones here, not all; method: immunoSEQ multiplex PCR. The sample shows 60,000 to 70,000 clones, 87% of them seen only once. The material was CD4+ or CD8+ T cells sorted from blood, obtained in a trial of the OX40 agonist ivuxolimab. These receptors all come from an adult with an advanced solid tumor such as melanoma, head and neck, liver or kidney cancer.

This clone was observed a single time. The chain has TRBV7-9 and TRBJ2-7; TRBD2 matches 15 bases. J was trimmed by 6 bases and V by 4 bases; bases with no gene match: 10. This CDR3 has 17 residues. Germline CDR1 is SEHNR and CDR2 is FQNEAQ (reference sequence). This CDR3 reads CASSSGLAGGPKGEQYF. The CDR3 DNA is TGTGCCAGCAGCTCGGGACTAGCGGGAGGTCCCAAGGGCGAGCAGTACTTC.

The rearrangement links TRBV28 to TRBJ1-4; no clear D. This CDR3 spans 12 amino acids. Germline CDR1 MDHEN, CDR2 SYDVKM. The V end lost 5 bases, the J end lost 3 bases, and 4 bases lay between the germline ends. The CDR3 nucleotides read TGTGCCAGCAGTGGACCTAATGAAAAACTGTTTTTT. Protein: CASSGPNEKLFF.

The CDR3 bases are TGTGCCACCGCAATGGACAGGGGCCATGGAAACACCATATATTTT. This sequence encodes CATAMDRGHGNTIYF. The chain joins TRBV15 to TRBJ1-3, with 9 bases fitting TRBD1. This CDR3 has 15 residues. The germline V gene encodes CDR1 LNHNV and CDR2 YYDKDF (reference sequence). V lost 8 bases, J lost 3 bases, and 8 bases stayed unmatched.

The rearrangement joins TRBV5-4 to TRBJ2-2; 11 nucleotides align to TRBD2. Germline lookup yields CDR1 SGHNT and CDR2 YYREEE (reference sequence). The CDR3 has 17 amino acids. V shed 4 bases, J shed 0 bases, and the junction held 5 bases outside the gene matches. The CDR3 DNA sequence: TGTGCCAGCAGCCCTAGCGGGGGGCGGGCGAACACCGGGGAGCTGTTTTTT. This sequence encodes CASSPSGGRANTGELFF.

The chain combines TRBV28 with TRBJ2-7; D unresolved. Germline values: CDR1 MDHEN, CDR2 SYDVKM. CDR3 length: 11 amino acids. The ends were cut back, 5 bases at V and 5 bases at J, with 7 bases in the middle. The CDR3 coding sequence is TGTGCCAGCAGTATGCTGGACGAGCAGTACTTC. Translation: CASSMLDEQYF.

This clone was counted a single time. The genes are TRBV9 and TRBJ2-2, with unresolved D. There are 14 residues in the CDR3. V lost 0 bases and J lost 5, with 8 bases in between. Germline lookup yields CDR1 SGDLS and CDR2 YYNGEE. The CDR3 sequence is CASSVVPSTGELFF. DNA for the CDR3: TGTGCCAGCAGCGTAGTTCCTTCTACCGGGGAGCTGTTTTTT.

This clone showed up just once. The V gene is TRBV27, the J gene TRBJ2-7; D is unclear. The CDR3 consists of 14 residues. V was pared by 7 bases and J by 2 bases, with 15 bases between. Germline V gene data show CDR1 as MNHEY and CDR2 as SMNVEV (reference sequence). CDR3 loop: CASKVSALTYEQYF. CDR3 coding DNA: TGTGCCAGCAAGGTCTCCGCATTAACCTACGAGCAGTACTTC.

This chain links TRBV9 with TRBJ1-4, with D tentatively TRBD1 (6 bases). The CDR3 covers 16 residues. V lost 3 bases, J lost 8 bases, and 20 bases lay in between. Germline CDR1 SGDLS, CDR2 YYNGEE. The CDR3 DNA follows: TGTGCCAGCAGCGCCCCGGTCGGGGGGCATCGGGAAAAACTGTTTTTT. Translated, it gives CASSAPVGGHREKLFF.

The V call is TRBV2, the J call TRBJ2-1; 9 bases are a match to TRBD1. This CDR3 spans 15 amino acids. From germline, CDR1 is SNHLY and CDR2 FYNNEI. J was trimmed by 6 bases and V by 6 bases; bases with no gene match: 9. The DNA of the CDR3 is TGTGCCAGCAGGGGTAGGGACAGGGTGATCAATGAGCAGTTCTTC. Protein sequence: CASRGRDRVINEQFF.

This clone has just one count. The chain has TRBV29-1 and TRBJ1-5; 7 nucleotides agree with TRBD1. The CDR3 consists of 13 residues. Germline lookup yields CDR1 SQVTM and CDR2 ANQGSEA. The ends lost 2 bases at V and 6 bases at J; junction bases unmatched: 4. The CDR3 DNA reads as TGCAGCGTTGAATTCCAGGGGGGTCAGCCCCAGCATTTT. As protein: CSVEFQGGQPQHF. The variable domain in full, with the rest retrieved from reference TRBV29-1 and TRBJ1-5, is SAVISQKPSRDICQRGTSLTIQCQVDSQVTMMFWYRQQPGQSLTLIATANQGSEATYESGFVIDKFPISRPNLTFSTLTVSNMSPEDSSIYLCSVEFQGGQPQHFGDGTRLSIL.

This clone was picked up a small number of times. The CDR3 spells CAGSGQGYNEQFF. CDR3 bases: TGTGCCGGTTCGGGACAGGGTTACAATGAGCAGTTCTTC. This rearrangement joins TRBV6-1 to TRBJ2-1, with TRBD1 matching over 9 bases. There are 13 residues in the CDR3. The V gene's germline CDR1 is MNHNS and CDR2 SASEGT. The junction had 6 bases not matched to a gene; V was cut back by 11 bases and J by 4 bases.

This clone was observed a single time. This rearrangement joins TRBV7-9 to TRBJ2-1; possibly TRBD1 for D (6 bases). V lost 2 bases and J lost 10, with 15 bases in between. Germline V gene data show CDR1 as SEHNR and CDR2 as FQNEAQ (reference sequence). The CDR3 contains 14 residues. CDR3 in amino acids: CASSLSPTGIEQFF. CDR3 nucleotide sequence: TGTGCCAGCAGCTTAAGCCCTACAGGGATCGAGCAGTTCTTC.

In its sample, this clone was seen once. The CDR3 loop reads CASSQDANSPLHF. CDR3 sequence (DNA): TGCGCCAGCAGCCAAGACGCTAATTCACCCCTCCACTTT. The chain joins TRBV4-1 to TRBJ1-6; D call uncertain. V lost 0 bases, J lost 6 bases, and 3 bases lay in between. CDR3 size: 13 residues. The germline CDR1 and CDR2 sequences are MGHRA and YSYEKL.

This chain links TRBV30 with TRBJ1-2, with D possibly matching TRBD1 (6 bases). This CDR3 spans 13 amino acids. Germline V gene sequence: CDR1 GTSNPN, CDR2 SVGIG (reference sequence). V dropped 4 bases and J dropped 6 bases, with 15 bases sitting between them. Here the CDR3 reads CAWNEGSGDGYTF. The CDR3 bases are TGTGCCTGGAATGAAGGGTCAGGGGATGGCTACACCTTC. The variable domain in full, with the rest retrieved from reference TRBV30 and TRBJ1-2, is SQTIHQWPATLVQPVGSPLSLECTVEGTSNPNLYWYRQAAGRGLQLLFYSVGIGQISSEVPQNLSASRPQDRQFILSSKKLLLSDSGFYLCAWNEGSGDGYTFGSGTRLTVV.

The V call is TRBV2, the J call TRBJ1-4; D might be TRBD1 (5 bases). Looked up from germline, CDR1 is SNHLY and CDR2 is FYNNEI. The germline V and J ends were trimmed by 3 bases and 9 bases, with 11 bases remaining between them. The CDR3 runs to 13 residues. CDR3: CASSDPGGKKLFF. The CDR3, as DNA: TGTGCCAGCAGTGATCCCGGGGGTAAAAAACTGTTTTTT.

The chain joins TRBV18 to TRBJ2-2; D might be TRBD1 (6 bases). The CDR3 extends over 17 amino acids. Germline assignment: CDR1 KGHSH and CDR2 LQKENI. Trimming cost V 6 bases and J 0 bases, with 17 bases left between them. Here the CDR3 reads CASSSIPGHPNTGELFF. CDR3 sequence (DNA): TGTGCCAGCTCGTCTATTCCGGGACACCCGAACACCGGGGAGCTGTTTTTT.

This chain connects TRBV2 to TRBJ2-5; D perhaps matches TRBD1 (6 bases). Germline assignment: CDR1 SNHLY and CDR2 FYNNEI. V was trimmed by 4 bases and J by 5 bases, leaving 20 bases between them. The CDR3 covers 16 residues. The CDR3 reads CASSARPGPQGETQYF. The CDR3 DNA sequence: TGTGCCAGCAGTGCCCGGCCAGGGCCTCAGGGGGAGACCCAGTACTTC.